These 19 T cell receptor beta chains originate from one sample sequenced in a study of shared clonotypes between healthy human individuals (dated by TCRdb to the early 2020s). Receptors were amplified or captured by the immunoSEQ multiplex PCR assay. TCRdb stores this immuneACCESS table with in-frame sequences only. Part of the clones is absent; in the studies checked, under half of the shortfall reflects unresolved V genes, and no reason is known for the rest. Present in this sample are about 1,800,000 clones, approximately 94% of which were seen just once. Roughly 1.2% of the sample comes from the top ten. For the CD8 naive samples, CD45RO-negative cells were positively selected for CCR7, yielding a CD45RA+CCR7+ population from which TemRA cells were excluded. Sequenced input: naive CD8+ T cells sorted from blood. This specimen's cell subset or site label, per the study, means: CD45RA+CCR7+. The receptors were sampled from a man between 18 and 29 years old in good health.

The CDR3 spells CASSTGGSLKAFF. As DNA, the CDR3 is TGTGCCAGCAGCACAGGCGGGAGCCTAAAAGCTTTCTTT. The rearrangement links TRBV5-6 to TRBJ1-1, with a weak D call TRBD1 (5 bases). V lost 4 bases and J 9 bases, leaving 16 bases between the germline ends. This CDR3 is built from 13 residues. Germline-derived CDR1 and CDR2 are SGHDT and YYEEEE.

The V call is TRBV13, the J call TRBJ2-1; TRBD1 matches at 8 bases. Germline values: CDR1 PRHDT, CDR2 FYEKMQ (reference sequence). The CDR3 is 17 residues long. J was trimmed by 0 bases and V by 4 bases; bases with no gene match: 8. CDR3 in DNA: TGTGCCAGCAGCTCACAGGGGGTCGACAGCTCCTACAATGAGCAGTTCTTC. It is translated as CASSSQGVDSSYNEQFF.

In DNA form, the CDR3 reads TGTGCCAGCACCTCAACAGGGCATAACACCGGGGAGCTGTTTTTT. It specifies CASTSTGHNTGELFF. This chain connects TRBV6-5 to TRBJ2-2, with a weak D call TRBD1 (6 bases). V was pared by 7 bases and J by 2 bases, with 14 bases between. The CDR3 contains 15 residues. Germline V gene sequence: CDR1 MNHEY, CDR2 SVGAGI.

This clone was seen a few times. The rearrangement uses TRBV2 and TRBJ2-7; no clear D. The germline CDR1 and CDR2 sequences are SNHLY and FYNNEI. Deletions cut 7 bases from V and 2 bases from J, with 12 bases between. The CDR3 contains 13 residues. CDR3 in DNA: TGTGCCAGCAAACAAACGAGCGCCTACGAGCAGTACTTC. It translates to CASKQTSAYEQYF. The variable domain in full, with the rest retrieved from reference TRBV2 and TRBJ2-7, is EPEVTQTPSHQVTQMGQEVILRCVPISNHLYFYWYRQILGQKVEFLVSFYNNEISEKSEIFDDQFSVERPDGSNFTLKIRSTKLEDSAMYFCASKQTSAYEQYFGPGTRLTVT.

The CDR3 bases are TGTGCCAGCAGTTTAGGGGCAGGGCCACCAGGCGAGCAGTACTTC. It encodes CASSLGAGPPGEQYF. The chain combines TRBV27 with TRBJ2-7, with D tentatively TRBD1 (5 bases). The CDR3 length is 15 residues. The ends were cut back, 2 bases at V and 6 bases at J, with 17 bases in the middle. Germline loops: CDR1 MNHEY, CDR2 SMNVEV (reference sequence).

This clone appeared once. The V call is TRBV27, the J call TRBJ1-6; D is possibly TRBD1 (5 bases). Germline CDR1 reads MNHEY; CDR2 reads SMNVEV (reference sequence). Trimming left V 6 bases short and J 6 bases short, with 15 bases between. The CDR3 loop spans 15 amino acids. As DNA, the CDR3 is TGTGCCAGCAGAATTGGGGGGGGTTCTAATTCACCCCTCCACTTT. Translation: CASRIGGGSNSPLHF.

This chain joins TRBV14 and TRBJ1-1; a weak D match, TRBD1 (5 bases). The germline gives CDR1 SGHDN, CDR2 FVKESK. The CDR3 runs to 15 residues. V dropped 1 base and J dropped 11 bases, with 20 bases sitting between them. CDR3 nucleotide sequence: TGTGCCAGCAGCCAAGCAAGAAGCCTTGGGGGTCGGGCTTTCTTT. As protein: CASSQARSLGGRAFF.

This rearrangement joins TRBV2 to TRBJ2-7; maybe TRBD2 (5 bases). This CDR3 is built from 12 residues. V lost 11 bases and J lost 7, with 18 bases in between. Germline assignment: CDR1 SNHLY and CDR2 FYNNEI. The CDR3, as DNA: TGTGCCTCCCAAGACGGCGAGGGTGAGCAGTACTTC. Protein sequence: CASQDGEGEQYF.

The chain carries TRBV9 and TRBJ2-1; D is unclear. The CDR3 runs 14 residues. Deletions cut 0 bases from V and 8 bases from J, with 12 bases between. CDR1 is SGDLS and CDR2 is YYNGEE in the germline V gene. Written as DNA, the CDR3 is TGTGCCAGCAGCGTAGGCAAAGGGTGGGATGAGCAGTTCTTC. Protein product: CASSVGKGWDEQFF.

The chain joins TRBV6-5 to TRBJ1-1; D gene ambiguous. The V end lost 3 bases, the J end lost 1 base, and 12 bases lay between the germline ends. The germline CDR1 and CDR2 sequences are MNHEY and SVGAGI. The CDR3 length is 15 residues. CDR3 residues: CASSYEGWRNTEAFF. The DNA of the CDR3 is TGTGCCAGCAGTTATGAGGGATGGAGGAACACTGAAGCTTTCTTT.

This clone appeared once. The chain links TRBV6-5 to TRBJ2-7; the match to TRBD1 covers 9 bases. With 0 bases clipped from V and 6 bases from J, the junction kept 9 bases outside the gene matches. CDR1 is MNHEY and CDR2 is SVGAGI in the germline V gene. This CDR3 has 16 residues. The CDR3 bases are TGTGCCAGCAGTTACTCGTACAGGGGGCTATCTCCCGAGCAGTACTTC. Protein product: CASSYSYRGLSPEQYF.

The gene calls are TRBV5-1 and TRBJ1-1; no clear D gene. Germline CDR1 is SGHRS and CDR2 is YFSETQ. The CDR3 sequence is 13 residues long. V was clipped by 9 bases and J by 0 bases, with 12 bases between them. For the CDR3, the DNA is TGCGCCACCGCCATGACCTTGAACACTGAAGCTTTCTTT. Protein sequence: CATAMTLNTEAFF.

V is TRBV7-9 and J is TRBJ2-7, with 9 bases aligning to TRBD1. The CDR3 is 15 residues long. V lost 5 bases to trimming and J lost 4 bases; unmatched junction nucleotides: 9. CDR1 and CDR2 (germline): SEHNR, FQNEAQ (reference sequence). As DNA, the CDR3 is TGTGCCAGCAGCCCCTCGGGACAGGGTGCTTACGAGCAGTACTTC. This encodes CASSPSGQGAYEQYF.

The V gene is TRBV7-9, the J gene TRBJ2-2, with D possibly called TRBD1 or TRBD2 (6 bases each). V lost 5 bases to trimming and J lost 6 bases, with 13 bases between them. The CDR3 runs to 14 residues. The germline CDR1 and CDR2 sequences are SEHNR and FQNEAQ (reference sequence). The CDR3 sequence is CASSEVRGPGELFF. CDR3 sequence (DNA): TGTGCCAGCAGCGAGGTCCGGGGGCCCGGGGAGCTGTTTTTT.

The chain carries TRBV5-1 and TRBJ2-3; 8 bases are shared with TRBD2. Per germline, CDR1 SGHRS and CDR2 YFSETQ. V shed 4 bases, J shed 5 bases, and the junction held 12 bases outside the gene matches. The CDR3 length is 16 residues. The CDR3 DNA sequence: TGCGCCAGCAGCGACGGGGAACGGGGGGGACTAGATACGCAGTATTTT. Translation: CASSDGERGGLDTQYF.

The V gene is TRBV25-1, the J gene TRBJ2-4; 12 bases are a match to TRBD2. Losses at the gene ends were 3 bases for V and 9 bases for J; bases not matched to a gene: 9. Looked up from germline, CDR1 is MGHDK and CDR2 is SYGVNS. The CDR3 length is 16 residues. The CDR3 loop is CASSDRLAGGAGIQYF. The CDR3 DNA is TGTGCCAGCAGTGACAGGCTAGCGGGGGGGGCCGGCATTCAGTACTTC.

The V call is TRBV4-3, the J call TRBJ2-7, with 7 bases fitting TRBD1. The germline CDR1 and CDR2 sequences are LGHNA and YSLEER. The CDR3 totals 15 residues. The junction had 4 bases not matched to a gene; V was cut back by 1 base and J by 1 base. The CDR3 bases are TGCGCCAGCAGCCAAGGTTTGGACAGGTCCTACGAGCAGTACTTC. The encoded protein is CASSQGLDRSYEQYF.

This clone appeared a single time. V gene TRBV6-6 combines with J gene TRBJ1-4, with a tentative D call TRBD1 (5 bases). The germline V gene encodes CDR1 MNHNY and CDR2 SVGAGI (reference sequence). The CDR3 sequence is 15 residues long. V gave up 10 bases and J gave up 2 bases, with 17 bases separating them. The CDR3 sequence is CAIQSQRGTNEKLFF. The CDR3 nucleotides read TGTGCCATCCAATCACAGAGGGGCACTAATGAAAAACTGTTTTTT.

The chain uses TRBV2 and TRBJ1-2, with D perhaps TRBD1 (5 bases). Trimming shortened V by 6 bases and J by 8 bases, and 19 bases separated the two germline ends. Germline CDR1 SNHLY, CDR2 FYNNEI. CDR3 length: 14 residues. The CDR3 loop is CASRKPGPFLGYTF. DNA for the CDR3: TGTGCCAGCAGGAAACCGGGACCCTTCCTAGGCTACACCTTC. Supplemented by reference TRBV2 and TRBJ1-2, the full variable domain reads EPEVTQTPSHQVTQMGQEVILRCVPISNHLYFYWYRQILGQKVEFLVSFYNNEISEKSEIFDDQFSVERPDGSNFTLKIRSTKLEDSAMYFCASRKPGPFLGYTFGSGTRLTVV.